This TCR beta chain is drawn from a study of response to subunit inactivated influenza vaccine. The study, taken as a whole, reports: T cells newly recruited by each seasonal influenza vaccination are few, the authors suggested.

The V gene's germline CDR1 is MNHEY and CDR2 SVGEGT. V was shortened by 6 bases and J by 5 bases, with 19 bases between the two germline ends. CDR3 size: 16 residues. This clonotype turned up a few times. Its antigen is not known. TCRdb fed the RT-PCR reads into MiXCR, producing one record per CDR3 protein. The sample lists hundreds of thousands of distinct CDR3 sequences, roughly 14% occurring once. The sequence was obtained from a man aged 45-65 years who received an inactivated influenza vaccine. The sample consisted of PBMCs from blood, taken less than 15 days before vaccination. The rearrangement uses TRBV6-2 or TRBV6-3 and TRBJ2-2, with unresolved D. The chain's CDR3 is CASRTRAPGPTGELFF. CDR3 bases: TGTGCCAGCAGGACCCGGGCCCCCGGACCAACCGGGGAGCTGTTTTTT.